This T cell receptor (beta chain) was identified in a study of T-cell reconstitution after alpha-beta-depleted transplantation in children. The CDR3 runs to 15 residues. Germline CDR1 SEHNR, CDR2 FQNEAQ (reference sequence). Germline trimming cut 5 bases from V and 5 bases from J; bases unmatched to any gene: 5. Study-level results: Reportedly, roughly two months post-transplant, alpha-beta T cells arose from several hundred expanded graft clones.

Unique molecular identifiers were built into the TCRbeta library. MiXCR was run by TCRdb on the PCR reads, yielding one entry per CDR3 protein. Here the sample spans about 440,000 distinct CDR3 sequences, around 46% being singletons. This clonotype was recorded many times. No antigen is known for it. The chain is built from TRBV7-9 and TRBJ2-1; 11 nucleotides line up with TRBD2. The sequences come from PBMCs, collected before TCRalphabeta/CD19-depleted stem cell transplant. The clonotype originates from a girl aged 2-15 years with aplastic anemia, due to receive a stem cell transplant. CDR3 residues: CASSPVAGGDNEQFF. In DNA, the CDR3 is TGTGCCAGCAGCCCTGTAGCGGGAGGGGACAATGAGCAGTTCTTC.